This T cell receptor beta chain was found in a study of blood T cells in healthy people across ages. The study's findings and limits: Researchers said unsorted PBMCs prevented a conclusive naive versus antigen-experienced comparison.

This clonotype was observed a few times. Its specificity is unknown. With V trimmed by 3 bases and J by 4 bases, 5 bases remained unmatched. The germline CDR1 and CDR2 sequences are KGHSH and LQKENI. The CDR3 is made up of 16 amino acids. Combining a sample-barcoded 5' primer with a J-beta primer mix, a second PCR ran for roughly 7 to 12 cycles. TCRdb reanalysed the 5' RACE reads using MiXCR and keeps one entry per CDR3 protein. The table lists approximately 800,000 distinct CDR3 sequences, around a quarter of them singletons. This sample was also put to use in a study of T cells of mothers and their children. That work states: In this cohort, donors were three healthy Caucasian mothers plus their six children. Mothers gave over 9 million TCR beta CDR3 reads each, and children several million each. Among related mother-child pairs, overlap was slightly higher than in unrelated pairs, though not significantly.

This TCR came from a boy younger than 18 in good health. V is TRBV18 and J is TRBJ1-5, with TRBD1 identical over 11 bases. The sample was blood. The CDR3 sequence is CASSPGQGAQNQPQHF. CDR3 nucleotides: TGTGCCAGCTCACCCGGACAGGGGGCACAAAATCAGCCCCAGCATTTT.